This TCR beta chain was sequenced during a study of blood T cell repertoires in COVID-19. Across the whole study: T cells, B-cell-depleted T cells, or PBMCs supplied cDNA or gDNA.

The germline V and J ends were trimmed by 2 bases and 5 bases, with 15 bases remaining between them. The V gene's germline CDR1 is MNHNS and CDR2 SASEGT. This CDR3 contains 15 residues. Measured with immunoSEQ multiplex PCR; TCRdb has only the in-frame clones, and not every one. Here the sample spans about 220,000 clones, roughly 80% being singletons. In this sample, this clone turned up a few times. The sequence was obtained from a woman aged 55-70 years with acute or convalescent COVID-19. Sequencing was performed on peripheral blood. The chain has TRBV6-1 and TRBJ2-5; D might be TRBD1 (6 bases). CDR3 sequence: CASSESQGIGETQYF. The CDR3 DNA follows: TGTGCCAGCAGTGAAAGTCAGGGGATAGGGGAGACCCAGTACTTC.